This T cell receptor beta chain stems from a study of blood T cell repertoires in COVID-19. Study information: Samples representing acute and convalescent COVID-19 were sourced from the United States, Italy and Spain. T cells, B-cell-depleted T cells, or PBMCs provided the cDNA or gDNA that served as material.

Per the authors' pipeline: Reference gene primers were amplified, and this amplification served to estimate nucleated cell counts. Measured with immunoSEQ multiplex PCR; TCRdb has only the in-frame clones, and not every one. Clone size and V and J calls were adopted from that table, with D and trimming inferred from the DNA. Here the sample spans around 700,000 clones, around 89% being singletons. This CDR3 spans 16 amino acids. Germline CDR1 reads SEHNR; CDR2 reads FQNEAQ (reference sequence). Germline trimming cut 4 bases from V and 1 base from J; bases unmatched to any gene: 9. The genes are TRBV7-9 and TRBJ2-5; 7 bases are shared with TRBD1. This clonotype was obtained from a woman aged 18-35 years with acute or convalescent COVID-19. Sequenced material: peripheral blood. CDR3 protein: CASSSNAGTVQETQYF. The CDR3 DNA reads as TGTGCCAGCAGCTCCAACGCCGGGACAGTCCAAGAGACCCAGTACTTC.